This T cell receptor beta chain was profiled in a study of blood T cells in healthy people across ages. The second PCR ran roughly 6 to 11 cycles with a sample-barcoded 5' primer and J-beta primers. TCRdb redid the calling of the 5' RACE reads with MiXCR, one entry per CDR3 protein. The data contain hundreds of thousands of distinct CDR3 sequences, under 50% of them singletons. Germline V gene lookup returns CDR1 SGDLS and CDR2 YYNGEE. Trimming removed 0 bases from V and 1 base from J, with 8 bases in between. The CDR3 runs to 15 residues. Sequenced material: blood. This clonotype was sampled from a young man in good health. The chain couples TRBV9 to TRBJ2-1, with a weak D call TRBD2 (5 bases). CDR3: CASSVAAASYNEQFF. The CDR3 DNA follows: TGTGCCAGCAGCGTAGCAGCGGCTTCCTACAATGAGCAGTTCTTC.